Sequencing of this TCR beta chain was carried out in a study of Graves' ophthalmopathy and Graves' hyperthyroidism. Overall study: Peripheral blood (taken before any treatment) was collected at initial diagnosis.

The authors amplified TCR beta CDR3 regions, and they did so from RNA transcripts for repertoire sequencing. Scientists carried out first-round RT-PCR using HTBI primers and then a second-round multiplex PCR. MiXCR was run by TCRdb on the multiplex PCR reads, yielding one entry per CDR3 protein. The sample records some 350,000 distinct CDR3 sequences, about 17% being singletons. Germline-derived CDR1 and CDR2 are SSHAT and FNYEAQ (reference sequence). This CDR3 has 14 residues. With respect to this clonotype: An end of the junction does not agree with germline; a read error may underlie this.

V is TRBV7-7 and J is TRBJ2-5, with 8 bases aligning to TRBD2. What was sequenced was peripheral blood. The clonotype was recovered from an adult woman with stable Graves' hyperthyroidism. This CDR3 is CASSLTSGGETQYF. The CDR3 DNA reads TGTGCTAGCAGCTTAACTAGCGGTGGAGAGACCCAGTACTTC.